What follows are 9 T cell receptor beta chains derived from one specimen sequenced in a study of T cell clonotyping in hematopoietic cell transplantation (dated by TCRdb to 2020 to 2022). The meaning of the sample's time point label: recipient sample about 28 days before transplant, after cytoreduction. To prepare the library, the immunoSEQ multiplex PCR assay was applied. In TCRdb, the immuneACCESS table is reduced to in-frame sequences with V and J assigned. These tables do not hold every clone; where another copy was compared, an unresolved V gene accounts for under half, and the others remain unexplained. The sample records 6,500 to 7,500 clones, 88% of which are singletons. The ten largest clonotypes hold approximately 6.6% of the sample. Here the sequenced sample was peripheral blood mononuclear cells, taken before stem cell transplant. These TCRs come from a man between 60 and 70 years old with acute myeloid leukemia. Some clones in this sample may be carry-over from other donors' samples.

This chain connects TRBV10-2 to TRBJ2-3; D is possibly TRBD2 (5 bases). The CDR3 is made up of 16 amino acids. Between the trimmed V and J ends, which lost 0 bases and 2 bases, there was a span of 12 bases. Germline loops: CDR1 WSHSY, CDR2 SAAADI. As DNA, the CDR3 is TGCGCCAGCAGTGAGTCAGGGCTAGCCTTCACAGATACGCAGTATTTT. This sequence encodes CASSESGLAFTDTQYF.

The chain employs TRBV5-1 and TRBJ1-5; 8 bases are shared with TRBD1. Per the germline V gene, CDR1 is SGHRS and CDR2 is YFSETQ. The CDR3 runs to 16 residues. V shed 1 base, J shed 1 base, and the junction held 4 bases outside the gene matches. The CDR3 DNA sequence: TGCGCCAGCAGCTTGATGGACAGGGTGAGCAATCAGCCCCAGCATTTT. Translating it yields CASSLMDRVSNQPQHF. Full variable domain (rest looked up from reference TRBV5-1 and TRBJ1-5): KAGVTQTPRYLIKTRGQQVTLSCSPISGHRSVSWYQQTPGQGLQFLFEYFSETQRNKGNFPGRFSGRQFSNSRSEMNVSTLELGDSALYLCASSLMDRVSNQPQHFGDGTRLSIL.

This clone was seen a single time. The chain joins TRBV11-3 to TRBJ2-1; 7 bases agree with TRBD2. CDR3 length: 12 residues. V gave up 8 bases and J gave up 7 bases; unmatched junction bases: 5. CDR1 is SGHNT and CDR2 is YENEEA in the germline V gene. CDR3 coding DNA: TGTGCCAGCGGGGGGGTAAGAAATGAGCAGTTCTTC. Translated: CASGGVRNEQFF.

The chain is built from TRBV6-6 and TRBJ2-7; D call uncertain. V was shortened by 6 bases and J by 3 bases, with 9 bases between the two germline ends. Per the germline V gene, CDR1 is MNHNY and CDR2 is SVGAGI (reference sequence). The CDR3 contains 12 residues. The CDR3 nucleotides read TGTGCCAGCAGCCTAGAACACTACGAGCAGTACTTC. This gives the protein CASSLEHYEQYF.

The J gene is TRBJ2-2, the V gene TRBV4-2, with 12 bases aligning to TRBD2. Germline values: CDR1 LGHNA, CDR2 YNFKEQ. The CDR3 loop spans 17 amino acids. The junction had 3 bases not matched to a gene; V was cut back by 4 bases and J by 0 bases. CDR3: CASSPGLAGPNTGELFF. Here the CDR3 DNA reads TGTGCCAGCAGCCCAGGACTAGCGGGGCCGAACACCGGGGAGCTGTTTTTT.

The CDR3 loop reads CASSSGQMVSGNTIYF. The CDR3 coding sequence is TGTGCCAGCAGCTCAGGACAGATGGTCTCTGGAAACACCATATATTTT. The V call is TRBV11-2, the J call TRBJ1-3, with D maybe TRBD1 (6 bases). Trimming left V 4 bases short and J 0 bases short, with 13 bases between. The CDR3 covers 16 residues. The V gene's germline CDR1 is SGHAT and CDR2 FQNNGV.

This clone was seen only a few times. At one of its ends the junction is not consistent with the germline gene, which may arise from a read error. The chain joins TRBV6-1 to TRBJ2-3; 10 positions match TRBD2. Germline loops: CDR1 MNHNS, CDR2 SASEGT. This CDR3 is built from 15 residues. CDR3 loop: CASREAGGLTDTQYF. The CDR3 DNA is TGTGCCAGCAGAGAAGCGGGAGGGCTAACAGATACGCAGTATTTT.

This chain uses TRBV28 with TRBJ1-2, with D perhaps matching TRBD1 (5 bases). The CDR3 has 16 residues. CDR1 MDHEN and CDR2 SYDVKM come from the germline V gene. The V end lost 2 bases, the J end lost 2 bases, and 15 bases lay between the germline ends. The CDR3 nucleotides read TGTGCCAGCAGTTTAGGGTGGGGCCGGGGGAACTATGGCTACACCTTC. This sequence encodes CASSLGWGRGNYGYTF.

This rearrangement joins TRBV6-1 to TRBJ2-6; TRBD1 matches at 9 bases. Germline values: CDR1 MNHNS, CDR2 SASEGT. The CDR3 has 18 residues. J gave up 0 bases and V 4 bases, and 7 bases lay outside the gene matches. DNA for the CDR3: TGTGCCAGCAGTGGGGGAGGGACAGGGCTCTCTGGGGCCAACGTCCTGACTTTC. This sequence encodes CASSGGGTGLSGANVLTF.